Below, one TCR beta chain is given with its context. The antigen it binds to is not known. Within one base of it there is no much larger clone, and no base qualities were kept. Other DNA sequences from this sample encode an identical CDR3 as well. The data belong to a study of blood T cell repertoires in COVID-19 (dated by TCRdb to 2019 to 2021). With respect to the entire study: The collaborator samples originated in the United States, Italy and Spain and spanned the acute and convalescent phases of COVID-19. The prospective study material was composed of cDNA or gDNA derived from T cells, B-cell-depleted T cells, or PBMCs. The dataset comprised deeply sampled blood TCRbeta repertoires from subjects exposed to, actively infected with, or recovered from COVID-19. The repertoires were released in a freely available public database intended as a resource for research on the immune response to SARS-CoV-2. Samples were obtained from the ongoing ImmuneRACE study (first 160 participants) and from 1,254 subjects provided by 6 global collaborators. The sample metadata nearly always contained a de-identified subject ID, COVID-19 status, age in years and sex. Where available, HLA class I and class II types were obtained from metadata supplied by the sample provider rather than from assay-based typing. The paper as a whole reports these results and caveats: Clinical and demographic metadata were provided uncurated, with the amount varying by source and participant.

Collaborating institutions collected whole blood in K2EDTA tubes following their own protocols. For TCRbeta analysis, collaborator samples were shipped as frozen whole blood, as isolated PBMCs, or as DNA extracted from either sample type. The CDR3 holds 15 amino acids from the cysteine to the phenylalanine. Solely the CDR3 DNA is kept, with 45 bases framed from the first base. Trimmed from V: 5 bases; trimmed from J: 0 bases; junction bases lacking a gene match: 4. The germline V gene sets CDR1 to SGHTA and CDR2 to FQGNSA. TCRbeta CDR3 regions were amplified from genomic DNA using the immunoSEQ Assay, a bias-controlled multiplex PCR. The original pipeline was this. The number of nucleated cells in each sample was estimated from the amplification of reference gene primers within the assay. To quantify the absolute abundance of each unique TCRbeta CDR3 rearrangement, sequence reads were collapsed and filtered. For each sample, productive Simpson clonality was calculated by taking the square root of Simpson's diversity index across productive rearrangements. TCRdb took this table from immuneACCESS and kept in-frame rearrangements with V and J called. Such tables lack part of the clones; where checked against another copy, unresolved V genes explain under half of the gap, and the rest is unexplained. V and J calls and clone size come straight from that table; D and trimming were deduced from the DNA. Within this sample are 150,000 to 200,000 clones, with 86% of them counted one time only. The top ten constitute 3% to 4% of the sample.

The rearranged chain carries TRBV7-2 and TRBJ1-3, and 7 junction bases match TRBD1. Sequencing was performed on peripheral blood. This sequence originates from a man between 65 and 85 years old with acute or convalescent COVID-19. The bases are TGTGCCAGCAGCCTGGGGACAGTCTCTGGAAACACCATATATTTT. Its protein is CASSLGTVSGNTIYF.